This T cell receptor (beta chain) was documented in a study of blood T cells in healthy people across ages. The study, taken as a whole, reports: Diversity of TCR beta per million T cells declined in a roughly linear way with age. Fewer expanded clones and more diversity marked long-lived versus aged donors. The diversity estimates, figures obtained from one million T cells, were considered underestimates.

Extraction of total RNA produced a minimum of 5.5 micrograms from each sample. A second roughly 6 to 11 cycle PCR used barcoded and J-beta primers. One entry per CDR3 protein, called by TCRdb with MiXCR from the 5' RACE reads. The profile shows about 1.7 million distinct CDR3 sequences, 25% to 30% of them singletons. As concerns this clonotype: Its antigen is as yet unknown.

Trimming took 6 bases from V and 2 from J, leaving 11 bases between them. This CDR3 is built from 12 residues. Germline V lookup: CDR1 DFQATT, CDR2 SNEGSKA (reference sequence). What was sequenced was blood. V is TRBV20-1 and J is TRBJ2-7, with D perhaps matching TRBD2 (5 bases). This TCR derives from a young woman in good health. The CDR3 DNA reads TGCAGTGCCGGAGAACTAGCCTACGAGCAGTACTTC. This sequence encodes CSAGELAYEQYF.